These T cell receptor beta chains were read from a single sample in a study of T cell responses to AZD1222 COVID-19 vaccine. Only in-frame clones appear in the TCRdb table, and some are missing; sequencing was by immunoSEQ multiplex PCR. This table holds about 140,000 clones, approximately 83% found once. This sample comprised peripheral blood, obtained on day 0 of AZD1222 vaccination. The origin of the receptors is an adult in good health. Each CDR3 is given with its conserved first and last residue. D genes are given only for firm matches. Clone sizes are given selectively: once, few, many, or a class where the clone is expanded.

CASSKSTGKDGYTF	TGTGCCAGTAGTAAATCGACAGGGAAGGATGGCTACACCTTC	once	TRBV19	TRBJ1-2	TRBD1
CASSLGQGLSSPLHF	TGTGCCAGTAGTTTGGGACAGGGCTTGAGTTCACCCCTCCACTTT	-	TRBV19	TRBJ1-6	TRBD1
CASSLTVNTEAFF	TGTGCCAGCAGCTTAACAGTAAACACTGAAGCTTTCTTT	-	TRBV5-6	TRBJ1-1	-
CASSKGSETQYF	TGTGCCAGCAGTAAGGGATCGGAGACCCAGTACTTC	-	TRBV28	TRBJ2-5	-
CASSYGSTGNTGELFF	TGTGCCAGCAGTTACGGGTCGACGGGGAACACCGGGGAGCTGTTTTTT	-	TRBV6-5	TRBJ2-2	-
CASSEEAATNEKLFF	TGTGCCAGCAGTGAAGAGGCTGCAACTAATGAAAAACTGTTTTTT	-	TRBV2	TRBJ1-4	-
CASSLGGSYEQYF	TGTGCCAGCAGTTTGGGAGGGTCCTACGAGCAGTACTTC	-	TRBV6-5	TRBJ2-7	TRBD2
CASSQDWGLGVQFF	TGTGCCAGCAGCCAAGATTGGGGACTAGGGGTGCAGTTCTTC	-	TRBV4-2	TRBJ2-1	TRBD2
CASASRLEVYTF	TGTGCCAGCGCAAGCAGATTAGAGGTTTACACCTTC	-	TRBV3-1/TRBV3-2	TRBJ1-2	-
CASSLRTSGGAGDTQYF	TGTGCCAGCAGCTTAAGGACTAGCGGGGGGGCCGGCGATACGCAGTATTTT	-	TRBV7-8	TRBJ2-3	TRBD2
CASSKGGRTRERGTDTQYF	TGTGCCAGCAGCAAAGGGGGGAGGACTAGGGAGCGTGGCACAGATACGCAGTATTTT	-	TRBV21-1	TRBJ2-3	-
CASRRTGEGQPQHF	TGTGCCAGTAGACGTACAGGGGAGGGTCAGCCCCAGCATTTT	-	TRBV19	TRBJ1-5	TRBD1
CASSVTKDYEQYF	TGTGCCAGCAGCGTAACGAAAGACTACGAGCAGTACTTC	-	TRBV2	TRBJ2-7	-
CASTSTDSRETQYF	TGTGCCAGCACTTCCACCGACAGTCGAGAGACCCAGTACTTC	-	TRBV6-5	TRBJ2-5	-
CASSTNRANYGYTF	TGTGCCAGCAGTACGAACAGGGCTAACTATGGCTACACCTTC	-	TRBV28	TRBJ1-2	-
CASSLTRRGGYGYTF	TGTGCCAGCAGCCTGACAAGACGTGGGGGCTATGGCTACACCTTC	-	TRBV11-2	TRBJ1-2	-
CASSLGLAASTDTQYF	TGTGCCAGCAGTCTCGGACTAGCGGCTAGCACAGATACGCAGTATTTT	-	TRBV16	TRBJ2-3	TRBD2
CASKEGPNNQPQHF	TGTGCCAGCAAAGAGGGGCCCAATAATCAGCCCCAGCATTTT	-	TRBV6-6	TRBJ1-5	-
CASEGGSSYNEQFF	TGTGCCAGTGAAGGGGGGTCGTCCTACAATGAGCAGTTCTTC	-	TRBV7-8	TRBJ2-1	-
CASSVGGGPSTDTQYF	TGTGCCAGCAGCGTAGGGGGGGGCCCTAGCACAGATACGCAGTATTTT	-	TRBV9	TRBJ2-3	-
CASSELQGAFGYTF	TGCGCCAGCAGCGAGTTACAGGGGGCCTTTGGCTACACCTTC	-	TRBV5-1	TRBJ1-2	TRBD1
CASSPHPTAGGEQYF	TGTGCCAGCAGCCCCCACCCCACGGCGGGAGGCGAGCAGTACTTC	-	TRBV9	TRBJ2-7	TRBD2
CASTVSGINSPLHF	TGTGCCAGTACAGTTTCAGGAATTAATTCACCCCTCCACTTT	-	TRBV19	TRBJ1-6	-
CASSNFATNEKLFF	TGCGCCAGCAGCAACTTTGCAACTAATGAAAAACTGTTTTTT	-	TRBV5-1	TRBJ1-4	-
CAWRRLADNEQFF	TGTGCCTGGAGAAGGCTAGCGGACAATGAGCAGTTCTTC	-	TRBV30	TRBJ2-1	TRBD2
CASRQGGDYGYTF	TGTGCCAGCAGGCAGGGAGGGGACTATGGCTACACCTTC	-	TRBV2	TRBJ1-2	-
CASSPLAGETQYF	TGTGCCAGCAGTCCCCTAGCGGGGGAGACCCAGTACTTC	-	TRBV6-5	TRBJ2-5	TRBD2
CASSSRGGFKDEQFF	TGTGCCAGCAGCTCACGGGGGGGCTTTAAGGATGAGCAGTTCTTC	-	TRBV14	TRBJ2-1	TRBD2
CASAPRTGQGPDTQYF	TGCGCCAGCGCCCCCAGGACGGGACAGGGACCAGATACGCAGTATTTT	-	TRBV23-1	TRBJ2-3	TRBD1